The 28 T cell receptor beta chains presented below share a single source sample, sequenced in a study of long-term antiretroviral therapy in people with HIV. It was version v3.0 of the immunoSEQ assay that was run at survey level. The protocol was immunoSEQ multiplex PCR, while the TCRdb copy is restricted to in-frame clones and leaves out a portion. Of under 30,000 clones listed, about 86% are singletons. The source was unsorted PBMCs, collected 3 years after starting antiretroviral therapy. All receptors come from a man between 18 and 29 years old with HIV.

This clone was seen once. The J gene is TRBJ2-3, the V gene TRBV5-1; 8 bases match TRBD1. CDR1 SGHRS and CDR2 YFSETQ come from the germline V gene. This CDR3 has 15 amino acids. With 3 bases clipped from V and 1 base from J, the junction kept 4 bases outside the gene matches. The CDR3, as DNA: TGCGCCAGCAGCTCAGGACAGGGAGGCACAGATACGCAGTATTTT. Translated: CASSSGQGGTDTQYF.

Only a few counts were recorded for this clone. This sequence joins TRBV27 and TRBJ2-7; D might be TRBD2 (5 bases). The CDR3 contains 14 residues. Germline-derived CDR1 and CDR2 are MNHEY and SMNVEV (reference sequence). Trimming removed 6 bases at V and 6 bases at J, with 18 bases between. CDR3 bases: TGTGCCAGCAGGGGCATCCAATTCGGGGTCGAGCAGTACTTC. It is translated as CASRGIQFGVEQYF.

This chain joins TRBV19 and TRBJ2-1, with a tentative D call TRBD2 (6 bases). This CDR3 contains 14 residues. V dropped 3 bases and J dropped 0 bases, with 6 bases sitting between them. Germline values: CDR1 LNHDA, CDR2 SQIVND (reference sequence). DNA for the CDR3: TGTGCCAGTAGTATTAGCGGCTCCTACAATGAGCAGTTCTTC. Residues: CASSISGSYNEQFF. The complete variable domain, with remaining parts taken from reference TRBV19 and TRBJ2-1, reads DGGITQSPKYLFRKEGQNVTLSCEQNLNHDAMYWYRQDPGQGLRLIYYSQIVNDFQKGDIAEGYSVSREKKESFPLTVTSAQKNPTAFYLCASSISGSYNEQFFGPGTRLTVL.

This clone was seen a handful of times. The chain combines TRBV7-2 with TRBJ2-7, with unresolved D. The V end lost 5 bases, the J end lost 3 bases, and 11 bases lay between the germline ends. Germline V gene sequence: CDR1 SGHTA, CDR2 FQGNSA. The CDR3 totals 13 residues. The CDR3 is CASSPSPGYEQYF. DNA of the CDR3: TGTGCCAGCAGCCCGAGTCCGGGCTACGAGCAGTACTTC.

J is TRBJ1-2 and V is TRBV6-1; TRBD1 agrees at 9 bases. There are 14 residues in the CDR3. In germline, CDR1 is MNHNS, CDR2 SASEGT. With V trimmed by 6 bases and J by 6 bases, 8 bases remained unmatched. CDR3 DNA: TGTGCCAGCAGGGACAGGGGAGAATATGATGGCTACACCTTC. It specifies CASRDRGEYDGYTF.

This chain uses TRBV5-1 with TRBJ2-5; a weak D match, TRBD2 (5 bases). With 0 bases removed from V and 0 bases from J, the gap between germline ends came to 18 bases. Germline V gene sequence: CDR1 SGHRS, CDR2 YFSETQ. The CDR3 is 18 amino acids. The CDR3 loop reads CASSLAPTWTGNQETQYF. The DNA of the CDR3 is TGCGCCAGCAGCTTGGCCCCAACCTGGACGGGGAACCAAGAGACCCAGTACTTC.

This clone was counted once. The chain recombines TRBV10-3 with TRBJ2-7, with D hard to call. Deletions cut 2 bases from V and 6 bases from J, with 14 bases between. Germline-derived CDR1 and CDR2 are ENHRY and SYGVKD. The CDR3 has 14 amino acids. The CDR3 bases are TGTGCCATCAGTGAGGACCTATCAGGCGGCGAGCAGTACTTC. This sequence encodes CAISEDLSGGEQYF.

The V call is TRBV7-6, the J call TRBJ1-3; a weak D match, TRBD1 (5 bases). Per the germline V gene, CDR1 is SGHVS and CDR2 is FNYEAQ. V gave up 2 bases and J gave up 0 bases, with 23 bases separating them. The CDR3 loop spans 20 amino acids. CDR3 region: CASSLRLGDGATYSGNTIYF. CDR3 nucleotide sequence: TGTGCCAGCAGCTTAAGGTTGGGGGACGGCGCAACGTACTCTGGAAACACCATATATTTT.

V gene TRBV29-1 combines with J gene TRBJ2-1; 7 nucleotides match TRBD1. This CDR3 has 17 residues. V dropped 1 base and J dropped 3; count of bases not matched to a gene: 12. Per the germline V gene, CDR1 is SQVTM and CDR2 is ANQGSEA. CDR3 sequence reads: CSVEGSSRDSDYNEQFF. The CDR3 coding sequence is TGCAGCGTTGAAGGATCCTCCCGGGACAGTGACTACAATGAGCAGTTCTTC.

The DNA for the CDR3 is TGTGCCAGCAGTGAAGTAGGGACAGGGGGAAGCAATTCACCCCTCCACTTT. Translating gives CASSEVGTGGSNSPLHF. The chain links TRBV6-1 to TRBJ1-6; 11 positions match TRBD1. V was clipped by 1 base and J by 7 bases; unmatched bases: 6. Germline CDR1 is MNHNS and CDR2 is SASEGT. This CDR3 has 17 amino acids.

This clone has just one count. The chain joins TRBV9 to TRBJ2-3; D call uncertain. The V gene lost 4 bases and the J gene lost 2 bases, with 5 bases spanning the gap. The CDR3 has 12 amino acids. Germline CDR1 SGDLS, CDR2 YYNGEE. The CDR3 sequence: CASSPHTDTQYF. CDR3 DNA: TGTGCCAGCAGCCCCCACACAGATACGCAGTATTTT.

In regard to this clone: No DNA is shown, since the ends of the CDR3 on it are uncertain; the CDR3 is the one TCRdb lists. The genes are TRBV5-6 and TRBJ2-5; the table's D call, TRBD1, was not checked against the DNA. The CDR3 extends over 14 residues, inclusive of both ends. Germline V gene data show CDR1 as SGHDT and CDR2 as YYEEEE. The chain's CDR3 is CASSFGTGALGGYF.

This chain connects TRBV30 to TRBJ1-5; TRBD1 aligns across 9 bases. CDR3 size: 16 residues. The ends lost 3 bases at V and 5 bases at J; junction bases unmatched: 11. Germline V CDR1 and CDR2: GTSNPN, SVGIG (reference sequence). CDR3 DNA: TGTGCCTGGAGCCCTGGGGGACAGGGAGGTCATCAGCCCCAGCATTTT. Protein: CAWSPGGQGGHQPQHF. The full variable domain, completed using reference TRBV30 and TRBJ1-5, is SQTIHQWPATLVQPVGSPLSLECTVEGTSNPNLYWYRQAAGRGLQLLFYSVGIGQISSEVPQNLSASRPQDRQFILSSKKLLLSDSGFYLCAWSPGGQGGHQPQHFGDGTRLSIL.

The chain joins TRBV19 to TRBJ1-6; D call uncertain. The V gene lost 3 bases and the J gene lost 8 bases, with 11 bases spanning the gap. The CDR3 runs 14 residues. The V gene's germline CDR1 is LNHDA and CDR2 SQIVND (reference sequence). The CDR3 coding sequence is TGTGCCAGTAGTATTCCGACCCAGCATTCACCCCTCCACTTT. Translation gives CASSIPTQHSPLHF.

V gene TRBV6-5 combines with J gene TRBJ1-1, with D possibly being TRBD1 (6 bases). Looked up from germline, CDR1 is MNHEY and CDR2 is SVGAGI. This CDR3 is built from 15 residues. The germline V and J ends were trimmed by 5 bases and 1 base, with 14 bases remaining between them. CDR3 DNA: TGTGCCAGCAGTGGCCATGGACAGAGGAACACTGAAGCTTTCTTT. It codes for CASSGHGQRNTEAFF.

The chain employs TRBV29-1 and TRBJ2-3; weak D call: TRBD1 (7 bases). There are 12 residues in the CDR3. Germline V gene sequence: CDR1 SQVTM, CDR2 ANQGSEA. For the CDR3, the DNA is TGCGGAGGGGGCGGGAACACAGATACGCAGTATTTT. It specifies CGGGGNTDTQYF.

The chain links TRBV29-1 to TRBJ1-2, with 7 bases aligning to TRBD1. From germline, CDR1 is SQVTM and CDR2 ANQGSEA. The CDR3 has 10 residues. V was pared by 7 bases and J by 7 bases, with 3 bases of the junction left unmatched. The CDR3 loop is CSGGTVGYTF. The CDR3 nucleotides are TGCAGCGGGGGGACAGTTGGCTACACCTTC.

The chain employs TRBV2 and TRBJ1-3; D is unresolved. The germline V gene encodes CDR1 SNHLY and CDR2 FYNNEI. Deletions cut 2 bases from V and 7 bases from J, with 12 bases between. The CDR3 loop spans 14 amino acids. The CDR3 DNA reads TGTGCCAGCAGTGAAAGAGGGATGGGTAACACCATATATTTT. Translation: CASSERGMGNTIYF.

This clone is a singleton in its sample. The chain recombines TRBV6-5 with TRBJ1-1; no definite D call. The V gene's germline CDR1 is MNHEY and CDR2 SVGAGI. CDR3 length: 12 amino acids. V lost 5 bases and J 6 bases, leaving 10 bases between the germline ends. In nucleotides, the CDR3 is TGTGCCAGCAGTACCCTGGACGCTGAAGCTTTCTTT. Its translation is CASSTLDAEAFF.

In this sample, this clone turned up once. The chain links TRBV28 to TRBJ2-5; D tentatively fits TRBD1 or TRBD2 (5 bases each). Germline assignment: CDR1 MDHEN and CDR2 SYDVKM. Deletions cut 8 bases from V and 0 bases from J, with 16 bases between. The CDR3 spans 15 residues. This CDR3 reads CASVLNRGHQETQYF. The CDR3, as DNA: TGTGCCAGCGTTTTGAATCGGGGACACCAAGAGACCCAGTACTTC.

V gene TRBV7-2 combines with J gene TRBJ1-3; D may be TRBD1 (5 bases). Trimming stripped 5 bases from V and 11 bases from J, with 22 bases between. The germline V gene has CDR1 SGHTA and CDR2 FQGNSA. This CDR3 is built from 15 residues. DNA of the CDR3: TGTGCCAGCAGCCGTTCGCCGGGGGGGGGAATCCCCATATATTTT. Translating gives CASSRSPGGGIPIYF. Full variable domain (outside the CDR3, taken from reference TRBV7-2 and TRBJ1-3): GAGVSQSPSNKVTEKGKDVELRCDPISGHTALYWYRQSLGQGLEFLIYFQGNSAPDKSGLPSDRFSAERTGGSVSTLTIQRTQQEDSAVYLCASSRSPGGGIPIYFGEGSWLTVV.

This clone occurred a few times. The chain combines TRBV28 with TRBJ1-1; no clear D gene. V lost 5 bases and J 1 base, leaving 8 bases between the germline ends. Germline V gene data show CDR1 as MDHEN and CDR2 as SYDVKM. The CDR3 covers 13 residues. The CDR3 sequence is CASSLWWNTEAFF. DNA for the CDR3: TGTGCCAGCAGTCTCTGGTGGAACACTGAAGCTTTCTTT.

The chain uses TRBV19 and TRBJ1-2; tentative D call: TRBD1 (5 bases). The CDR3 has 13 residues. Trimming pared 7 bases from V and 7 bases from J, leaving 16 bases between. CDR1 is LNHDA, CDR2 SQIVND, per germline (reference sequence). The CDR3 protein is CASNQGSRIGYTF. CDR3 bases: TGTGCCAGTAACCAGGGATCTCGGATTGGCTACACCTTC.

The V gene is TRBV28, the J gene TRBJ2-5; TRBD1 is a possible D gene (6 bases). The CDR3 covers 13 residues. With 6 bases removed from V and 4 bases from J, the gap between germline ends came to 12 bases. The germline gives CDR1 MDHEN, CDR2 SYDVKM. The CDR3 loop reads CASRLQGVETQYF. CDR3 nucleotide sequence: TGTGCCAGCAGACTACAGGGAGTAGAGACCCAGTACTTC.

The rearrangement joins TRBV4-1 to TRBJ1-2; D remains unclear. Germline loops: CDR1 MGHRA, CDR2 YSYEKL. This CDR3 has 15 amino acids. V was cut by 0 bases and J by 2 bases, with 10 bases left in between. The CDR3 loop is CASSQDLAGNYGYTF. The CDR3 nucleotides read TGCGCCAGCAGCCAAGATCTGGCGGGAAACTATGGCTACACCTTC.

This sequence joins TRBV5-1 and TRBJ2-2; 10 bases agree with TRBD2. The CDR3 has 17 residues. CDR1 and CDR2 (germline): SGHRS, YFSETQ. The trim removed 4 bases at V and 2 bases at J, leaving 8 bases unmatched. CDR3 amino acids: CASSLWASGGNTGELFF. The CDR3 DNA sequence: TGCGCCAGCAGCCTTTGGGCTAGCGGGGGTAACACCGGGGAGCTGTTTTTT.

In its sample, this clone was seen once. This chain uses TRBV19 with TRBJ1-5, with D unclear. CDR1 is LNHDA and CDR2 is SQIVND in the germline V gene (reference sequence). This CDR3 region has 10 residues. The V end lost 7 bases, the J end lost 9 bases, and 7 bases lay between the germline ends. CDR3 coding DNA: TGTGCCAGTAACGCCCGGCCCCAGCATTTT. Its translation is CASNARPQHF.

This clone was counted between two and nine times. The CDR3 does not end in the conserved phenylalanine or tryptophan, so this is likely a read error. The DNA is left out, because the CDR3 cannot be placed on it with certainty; the CDR3 is given as TCRdb lists it. This chain uses TRBV14 with TRBJ1-2. The CDR3 spans 12 amino acids, including both terminal residues. In germline, CDR1 is SGHDN, CDR2 FVKESK. CDR3 amino acids: CASSHGRAGFWK.